This T cell receptor (beta chain) was documented in a study of regulatory T cells in long-lasting Graves disease. Between the trimmed V and J ends, which lost 3 bases and 2 bases, there was a span of 10 bases. CDR3 size: 15 residues. Looked up from germline, CDR1 is MDHEN and CDR2 is SYDVKM. Arm-PCR with iRepertoire HTBI primers amplified the CDR3 regions for these TCR beta libraries. TCRdb re-called the multiplex PCR reads through MiXCR, storing one row per CDR3 protein. This sample has around 450,000 distinct CDR3 sequences; 15% occur once, and the top ten carry approximately 7.6%. This clonotype appeared a few times. Noted time point: newly diagnosed GD, antithyroid drugs for less than 3 months. From PBMCs, RNA was extracted and then used to make the TCR library. Separately, the same data were catalogued under a study of T cells in Graves' hyperthyroidism and ophthalmopathy.

The origin of this receptor is a woman in her forties with Graves disease. This specimen was peripheral blood mononuclear cells (PBMCs), taken at new diagnosis, from a patient treated with antithyroid drugs. The gene calls are TRBV28 and TRBJ2-2; the D is unclear. The CDR3 loop reads CASSFGPTNTGELFF. CDR3 sequence (DNA): TGTGCCAGCAGTTTTGGGCCCACCAACACCGGGGAGCTGTTTTTT.